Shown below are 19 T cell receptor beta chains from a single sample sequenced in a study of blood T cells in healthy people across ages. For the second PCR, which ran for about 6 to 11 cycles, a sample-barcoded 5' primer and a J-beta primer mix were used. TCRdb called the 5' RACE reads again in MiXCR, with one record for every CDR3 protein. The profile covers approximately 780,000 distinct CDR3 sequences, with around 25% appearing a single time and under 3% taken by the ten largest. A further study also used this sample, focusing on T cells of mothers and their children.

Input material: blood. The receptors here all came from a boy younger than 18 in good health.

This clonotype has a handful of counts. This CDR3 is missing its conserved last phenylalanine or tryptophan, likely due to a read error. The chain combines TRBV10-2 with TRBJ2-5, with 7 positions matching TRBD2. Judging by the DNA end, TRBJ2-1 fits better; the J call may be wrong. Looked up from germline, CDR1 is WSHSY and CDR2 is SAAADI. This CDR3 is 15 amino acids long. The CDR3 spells CASSSGRVSRNEQFL. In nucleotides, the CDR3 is TGCGCCAGCTCCTCAGGGAGGGTCTCAAGGAATGAGCAGTTCCTC.

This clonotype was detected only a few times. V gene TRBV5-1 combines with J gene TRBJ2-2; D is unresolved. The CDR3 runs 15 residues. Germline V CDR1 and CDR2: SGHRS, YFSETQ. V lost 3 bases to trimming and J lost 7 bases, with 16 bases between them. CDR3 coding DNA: TGCGCCAGCAGCTCTGCCCCGGATTACGGCGGGGAGCTGTTTTTT. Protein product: CASSSAPDYGGELFF.

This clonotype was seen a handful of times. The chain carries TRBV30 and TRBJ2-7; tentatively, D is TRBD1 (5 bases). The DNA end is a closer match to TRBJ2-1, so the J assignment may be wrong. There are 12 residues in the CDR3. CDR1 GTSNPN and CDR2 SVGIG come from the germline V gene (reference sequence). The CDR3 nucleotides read TGTGCCTGGAGTGTATTGGGGCGGGAGCAGTTCTTC. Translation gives CAWSVLGREQFF.

In DNA, the CDR3 is TGTGCCAGCAGTCTGTTGGACAGGATGAACACTGAAGCTTTCTTT. This gives the protein CASSLLDRMNTEAFF. V gene TRBV28 combines with J gene TRBJ1-1; 7 positions agree with TRBD1. V gave up 5 bases and J gave up 0 bases; unmatched junction bases: 6. The CDR3 consists of 15 residues. Germline CDR1 reads MDHEN; CDR2 reads SYDVKM.

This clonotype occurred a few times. The CDR3 coding sequence is TGCAGCGTTGGTAGCTGGGAGGCGTATGGCTACACCTTC. It is translated as CSVGSWEAYGYTF. The rearrangement uses TRBV29-1 and TRBJ1-2; no clear D. The V gene lost 4 bases and the J gene lost 5 bases, with 14 bases spanning the gap. Germline CDR1 is SQVTM and CDR2 is ANQGSEA. This CDR3 is 13 amino acids long.

The CDR3, as DNA: TGTGCCAGCAGTTTAGGAGCGGGATTCCACAATGAGCAGTTCTTC. It is translated as CASSLGAGFHNEQFF. The rearrangement links TRBV6-5 to TRBJ2-1; TRBD2 matches at 7 bases. This CDR3 has 15 residues. V gave up 4 bases and J gave up 5 bases; unmatched junction bases: 8. Germline V gene data show CDR1 as MNHEY and CDR2 as SVGAGI.

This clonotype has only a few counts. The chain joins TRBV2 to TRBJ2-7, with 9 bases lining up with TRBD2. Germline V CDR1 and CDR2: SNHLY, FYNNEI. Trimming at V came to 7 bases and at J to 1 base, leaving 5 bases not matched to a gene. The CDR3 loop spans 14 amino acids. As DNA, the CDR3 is TGTGCCAGCAAGCGGGGGGCAACATCCTACGAGCAGTACTTC. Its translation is CASKRGATSYEQYF.

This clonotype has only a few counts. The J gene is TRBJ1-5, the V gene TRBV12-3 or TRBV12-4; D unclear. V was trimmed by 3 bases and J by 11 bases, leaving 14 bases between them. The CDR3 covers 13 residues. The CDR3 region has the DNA TGTGCCAGCAGTTTGAATCGGGGTCTGTCCCAGCATTTT. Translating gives CASSLNRGLSQHF.

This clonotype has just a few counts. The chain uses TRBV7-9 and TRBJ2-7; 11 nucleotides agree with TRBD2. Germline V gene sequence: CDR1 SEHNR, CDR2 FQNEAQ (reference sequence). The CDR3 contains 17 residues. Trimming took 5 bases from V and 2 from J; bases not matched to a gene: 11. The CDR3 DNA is TGTGCCAGCAGCAAAGGGATAGCGGGGGGGCCCGCCTACGAGCAGTACTTC. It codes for CASSKGIAGGPAYEQYF. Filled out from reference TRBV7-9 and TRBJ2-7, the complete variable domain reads DTGVSQNPRHKITKRGQNVTFRCDPISEHNRLYWYRQTLGQGPEFLTYFQNEAQLEKSRLLSDRFSAERPKGSFSTLEIQRTEQGDSAMYLCASSKGIAGGPAYEQYFGPGTRLTVT.

Here the CDR3 reads CASSIVFGTSVNNEQFF. CDR3 DNA: TGTGCCAGTAGTATTGTCTTCGGGACTAGCGTAAACAATGAGCAGTTCTTC. The chain joins TRBV19 to TRBJ2-1; 10 nucleotides line up with TRBD2. Germline values: CDR1 LNHDA, CDR2 SQIVND (reference sequence). The V and J ends lost 3 bases and 5 bases, in that order; junction bases with no gene match: 10. The CDR3 consists of 17 residues.

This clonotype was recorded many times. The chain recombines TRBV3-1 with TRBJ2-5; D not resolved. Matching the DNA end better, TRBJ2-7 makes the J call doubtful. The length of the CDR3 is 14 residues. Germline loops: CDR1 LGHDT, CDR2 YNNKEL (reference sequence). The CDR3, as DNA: TGTGCCAGCACCCTAGGGCACCGCTCCTACGAGCAGTACTTC. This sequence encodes CASTLGHRSYEQYF.

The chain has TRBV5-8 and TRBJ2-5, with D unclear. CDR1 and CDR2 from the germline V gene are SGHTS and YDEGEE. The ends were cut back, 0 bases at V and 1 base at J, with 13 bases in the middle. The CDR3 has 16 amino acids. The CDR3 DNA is TGTGCCAGCAGCTTGGGATCTGGGGAATTCCAAGAGACCCAGTACTTC. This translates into CASSLGSGEFQETQYF.

CDR3 DNA sequence: TGTGCCAGCAGCCGACAGGGGCCCGTGTACGAGCAGTACTTC. It yields the protein CASSRQGPVYEQYF. The chain employs TRBV7-9 and TRBJ2-7; 8 bases align to TRBD1. Trimming took 5 bases from V and 4 from J; bases not matched to a gene: 7. The CDR3 is made up of 14 amino acids. The germline V gene encodes CDR1 SEHNR and CDR2 FQNEAQ (reference sequence).

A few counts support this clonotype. CDR3 region: CSAGSGGPGNTIYF. The CDR3 DNA reads as TGCAGTGCTGGAAGCGGGGGACCGGGAAACACCATATATTTT. The V and J genes are TRBV20-1 and TRBJ1-3; tentatively, D is TRBD1 (5 bases). CDR3 size: 14 residues. Per germline, CDR1 DFQATT and CDR2 SNEGSKA (reference sequence). Between the trimmed V and J ends, which lost 5 bases and 4 bases, there was a span of 15 bases.

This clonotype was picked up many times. The CDR3 sequence: CASSLGTVGETQYF. The CDR3 DNA reads as TGCGCCAGCAGCTTAGGGACAGTCGGCGAGACCCAGTACTTC. The V and J genes are TRBV5-1 and TRBJ2-5, with 7 bases lining up with TRBD1. The CDR3 spans 14 residues. Germline CDR1 is SGHRS and CDR2 is YFSETQ. V lost 2 bases, J lost 5 bases, and 6 bases stayed unmatched.

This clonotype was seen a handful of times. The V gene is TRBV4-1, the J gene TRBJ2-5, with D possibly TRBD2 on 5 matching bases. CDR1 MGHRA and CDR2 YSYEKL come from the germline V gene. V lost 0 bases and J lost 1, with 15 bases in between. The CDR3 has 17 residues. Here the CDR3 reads CASSQDRTAGGQETQYF. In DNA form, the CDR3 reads TGCGCCAGCAGCCAAGATCGAACCGCGGGTGGCCAAGAGACCCAGTACTTC.

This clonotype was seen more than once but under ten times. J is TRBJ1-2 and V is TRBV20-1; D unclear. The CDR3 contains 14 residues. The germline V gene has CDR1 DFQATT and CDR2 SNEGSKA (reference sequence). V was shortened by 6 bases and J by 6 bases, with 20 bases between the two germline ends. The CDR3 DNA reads TGCAGTGCCTACCACGTGGAGGGAGGAGATGGCTACACCTTC. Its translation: CSAYHVEGGDGYTF.

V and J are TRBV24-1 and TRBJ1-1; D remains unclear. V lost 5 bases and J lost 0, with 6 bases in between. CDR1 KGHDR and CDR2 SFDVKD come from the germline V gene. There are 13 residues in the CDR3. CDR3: CATSGRMNTEAFF. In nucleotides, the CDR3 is TGTGCCACCAGTGGGCGGATGAACACTGAAGCTTTCTTT.

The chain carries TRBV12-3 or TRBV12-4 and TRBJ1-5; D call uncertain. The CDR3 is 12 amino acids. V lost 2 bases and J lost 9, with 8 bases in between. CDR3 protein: CASSLQIAPQHF. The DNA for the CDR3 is TGTGCCAGCAGTTTACAAATTGCGCCCCAGCATTTT.